This T cell receptor (beta chain) was documented in a study of CD8 T cells in Susac syndrome. V trimming: 8 bases; J trimming: 5 bases; junction bases outside the gene matches: 8. Germline V gene sequence: CDR1 DFQATT, CDR2 SNEGSKA (reference sequence). CDR3 length: 13 amino acids. This clonotype was found once. With random hexamers, reverse transcription was performed on roughly 0.45 to 1 ug of RNA. TCRdb reprocessed the immunoSEQ multiplex PCR reads with MiXCR, giving one entry per CDR3 protein. This table holds more than 150,000 distinct CDR3 sequences, about 92% found once. The V call is TRBV20-1, the J call TRBJ2-5, with TRBD1 identical over 10 bases. This clonotype was sampled from a human donor in good health. Sequenced: CD4+ T cells from PBMCs. The CDR3 here is CSLGGTGVETQYF. DNA of the CDR3: TGCAGTCTCGGGGGGACAGGGGTGGAGACCCAGTACTTC.